The rows below give T cell receptor beta chains drawn from one sample of a study of T-cell memory formation after mild COVID-19. TCRdb called the 5' RACE reads again in MiXCR, with one record for every CDR3 protein. The table lists about 430,000 distinct CDR3 sequences, about 20% of them singletons. The sequencing sample was made of PBMCs or a T cell subset sorted from them (not recorded which). These receptors were collected from a man aged 18 to 30 who had mild COVID-19 (a few samples of this study predate the infection). Cell type and time point are not known. The conserved cysteine and the conserved F or W are not part of the CDR3 here. Fields, in order: CDR3 length, J gene, clone size, V gene, CDR3 protein. For some rows the clone size is stated as once, few or many, or as a class when expanded; others skip it.

len: 13; j_gene: TRBJ2-3; abundance: few; v_gene: TRBV20-1; CDR3aa: SLLRAVSGGDTQY
len: 14; j_gene: TRBJ2-3; abundance: few; v_gene: TRBV12-3/TRBV12-4; CDR3aa: ASSPSGARGTDTQY
len: 10; j_gene: TRBJ2-1; abundance: few; v_gene: TRBV7-2; CDR3aa: ASSSHRGEQF
len: 12; j_gene: TRBJ2-7; abundance: -; v_gene: TRBV6-2/TRBV6-3; CDR3aa: ASSFRASSYEQY
len: 12; j_gene: TRBJ2-5; abundance: -; v_gene: TRBV5-1; CDR3aa: ASSLRTGKETQY
len: 14; j_gene: TRBJ2-3; abundance: few; v_gene: TRBV7-9; CDR3aa: ASSLTGRGSTDTQY
len: 14; j_gene: TRBJ2-3; abundance: few; v_gene: TRBV7-2; CDR3aa: ASSPLLAGSTDTQY
len: 17; j_gene: TRBJ2-3; abundance: -; v_gene: TRBV20-1; CDR3aa: SARSLARRAYSVTDTQY
len: 14; j_gene: TRBJ2-3; abundance: many; v_gene: TRBV5-1; CDR3aa: ASSLEGTGEADTQY
len: 13; j_gene: TRBJ2-2; abundance: -; v_gene: TRBV7-3; CDR3aa: ASSMGLPATGELF
len: 11; j_gene: TRBJ2-7; abundance: few; v_gene: TRBV4-1; CDR3aa: ASSPRITYEQY
len: 13; j_gene: TRBJ2-7; abundance: many; v_gene: TRBV5-1; CDR3aa: ASSLTGQGFYEQY
len: 12; j_gene: TRBJ2-4; abundance: few; v_gene: TRBV30; CDR3aa: ASEDRVTKNIQY
len: 12; j_gene: TRBJ2-3; abundance: few; v_gene: TRBV7-2; CDR3aa: ASSLTADTDTQY
len: 13; j_gene: TRBJ2-1; abundance: -; v_gene: TRBV12-3/TRBV12-4; CDR3aa: ASSLGGPTVHEQF
len: 10; j_gene: TRBJ2-1; abundance: -; v_gene: TRBV12-3/TRBV12-4; CDR3aa: ATSGGAIEQF
len: 14; j_gene: TRBJ2-2; abundance: few; v_gene: TRBV5-1; CDR3aa: ASSLVLAGYTGELF
len: 12; j_gene: TRBJ1-1; abundance: -; v_gene: TRBV27; CDR3aa: ASSPGLLNTEAF
len: 12; j_gene: TRBJ2-5; abundance: -; v_gene: TRBV7-9; CDR3aa: ASSSRAGIETQY
len: 10; j_gene: TRBJ1-2; abundance: -; v_gene: TRBV5-1; CDR3aa: ASSLDRNGYT
len: 12; j_gene: TRBJ2-1; abundance: -; v_gene: TRBV7-2; CDR3aa: ASKTPGSYNEQF
len: 12; j_gene: TRBJ1-6; abundance: -; v_gene: TRBV4-1; CDR3aa: ASSSGIYNSPLH
len: 14; j_gene: TRBJ2-1; abundance: few; v_gene: TRBV7-2; CDR3aa: ASSPSGTSGANEQF
len: 11; j_gene: TRBJ1-1; abundance: -; v_gene: TRBV6-5; CDR3aa: ARRGAKYTEAF
len: 20; j_gene: TRBJ1-5; abundance: -; v_gene: TRBV6-1; CDR3aa: ASSDGEIRDRVVLVDSQPQH
len: 11; j_gene: TRBJ1-1; abundance: -; v_gene: TRBV7-9; CDR3aa: ASSDGGYTEAF
len: 13; j_gene: TRBJ1-4; abundance: -; v_gene: TRBV27; CDR3aa: ASSPDRDPSEKLF
len: 14; j_gene: TRBJ1-6; abundance: -; v_gene: TRBV2; CDR3aa: ASNHPGTGSNSPLH
len: 12; j_gene: TRBJ2-3; abundance: -; v_gene: TRBV7-7; CDR3aa: ASSPGGDGDTQY
len: 15; j_gene: TRBJ1-4; abundance: few; v_gene: TRBV21-1; CDR3aa: ASSEGQGAQDNEKLF
len: 10; j_gene: TRBJ2-5; abundance: -; v_gene: TRBV29-1; CDR3aa: SASMYQETQY
len: 14; j_gene: TRBJ2-1; abundance: -; v_gene: TRBV7-9; CDR3aa: ASSFWTSRAYNEQF
len: 12; j_gene: TRBJ2-2; abundance: -; v_gene: TRBV5-1; CDR3aa: ATATGGVSGELF
len: 13; j_gene: TRBJ2-5; abundance: few; v_gene: TRBV4-2; CDR3aa: ASSLRRGIQETQY
len: 13; j_gene: TRBJ1-6; abundance: -; v_gene: TRBV28; CDR3aa: ASSLGGIHNSPLH
len: 11; j_gene: TRBJ2-5; abundance: few; v_gene: TRBV7-2; CDR3aa: ASSPSTKETQY
len: 16; j_gene: TRBJ2-2; abundance: many; v_gene: TRBV7-9; CDR3aa: ASSHSNNGPGVTGELF
len: 14; j_gene: TRBJ1-2; abundance: -; v_gene: TRBV7-8; CDR3aa: ASSLSGAKGLYGYT
len: 12; j_gene: TRBJ1-5; abundance: few; v_gene: TRBV15; CDR3aa: ATSGESRIPPQH
len: 12; j_gene: TRBJ2-5; abundance: -; v_gene: TRBV7-3; CDR3aa: ASSPFGPGGTQY
len: 13; j_gene: TRBJ2-1; abundance: -; v_gene: TRBV5-1; CDR3aa: ASSLADRGIHEQF
len: 15; j_gene: TRBJ2-3; abundance: -; v_gene: TRBV15; CDR3aa: ATSSKLGPSVTDTQY
len: 13; j_gene: TRBJ1-5; abundance: -; v_gene: TRBV4-1; CDR3aa: ASSHPGKSNQPQH
len: 22; j_gene: TRBJ2-3; abundance: -; v_gene: TRBV20-1; CDR3aa: STTPVLKPDTGTSGGASTDTQY
len: 14; j_gene: TRBJ1-1; abundance: few; v_gene: TRBV6-6; CDR3aa: ASSYARGVADTEAF
len: 14; j_gene: TRBJ2-7; abundance: few; v_gene: TRBV4-3; CDR3aa: ASSQDRPRATYEQY
len: 12; j_gene: TRBJ1-3; abundance: few; v_gene: TRBV5-1; CDR3aa: ASSLTVGGNTIY
len: 10; j_gene: TRBJ2-3; abundance: many; v_gene: TRBV5-4; CDR3aa: ASSLERDTQY
len: 12; j_gene: TRBJ2-7; abundance: few; v_gene: TRBV9; CDR3aa: ASSAGSNIYEQY
len: 17; j_gene: TRBJ2-2; abundance: -; v_gene: TRBV20-1; CDR3aa: SARDWTSGGTTNTGELF
len: 12; j_gene: TRBJ2-5; abundance: -; v_gene: TRBV4-3; CDR3aa: ASSLDRFAETQY
len: 14; j_gene: TRBJ1-2; abundance: many; v_gene: TRBV20-1; CDR3aa: SASALRDTFNYGYT
len: 12; j_gene: TRBJ1-4; abundance: few; v_gene: TRBV12-3/TRBV12-4; CDR3aa: ASSLFGGNEKLF
len: 14; j_gene: TRBJ2-2; abundance: -; v_gene: TRBV7-2; CDR3aa: ASSLAAVLNTGELF
len: 11; j_gene: TRBJ2-7; abundance: few; v_gene: TRBV20-1; CDR3aa: SARGGESYEQY
len: 14; j_gene: TRBJ1-1; abundance: -; v_gene: TRBV7-8; CDR3aa: ASSLAPDREGTEAF
len: 16; j_gene: TRBJ1-3; abundance: -; v_gene: TRBV6-6; CDR3aa: ASSMAPRDRGSGNTIY